This T cell receptor (beta chain) was profiled in a study of T cells in Graves' hyperthyroidism and ophthalmopathy. This clonotype was observed many times. Germline values: CDR1 MNHEY, CDR2 SMNVEV (reference sequence). This CDR3 is 18 amino acids long. V was cut by 2 bases and J by 4 bases, with 21 bases left in between. Amplified TCR beta CDR3 regions came from RNA transcripts. Initially, a first-round RT-PCR of the TCR CDR3 employed the HTBI primer set. MiXCR was run by TCRdb on the multiplex PCR reads, yielding one entry per CDR3 protein. The sample includes a few hundred thousand distinct CDR3 sequences, around 14% seen only once; the top ten take approximately 7.4%.

V is TRBV27 and J is TRBJ2-1; tentative D call: TRBD1 (6 bases). The sequence derives from a young woman with Graves' hyperthyroidism. Sequencing was performed on blood. The chain's CDR3 is CASSLMVPGHSPYNEQFF. The CDR3, as DNA: TGTGCCAGCAGTTTAATGGTCCCGGGACACTCGCCGTACAATGAGCAGTTCTTC.